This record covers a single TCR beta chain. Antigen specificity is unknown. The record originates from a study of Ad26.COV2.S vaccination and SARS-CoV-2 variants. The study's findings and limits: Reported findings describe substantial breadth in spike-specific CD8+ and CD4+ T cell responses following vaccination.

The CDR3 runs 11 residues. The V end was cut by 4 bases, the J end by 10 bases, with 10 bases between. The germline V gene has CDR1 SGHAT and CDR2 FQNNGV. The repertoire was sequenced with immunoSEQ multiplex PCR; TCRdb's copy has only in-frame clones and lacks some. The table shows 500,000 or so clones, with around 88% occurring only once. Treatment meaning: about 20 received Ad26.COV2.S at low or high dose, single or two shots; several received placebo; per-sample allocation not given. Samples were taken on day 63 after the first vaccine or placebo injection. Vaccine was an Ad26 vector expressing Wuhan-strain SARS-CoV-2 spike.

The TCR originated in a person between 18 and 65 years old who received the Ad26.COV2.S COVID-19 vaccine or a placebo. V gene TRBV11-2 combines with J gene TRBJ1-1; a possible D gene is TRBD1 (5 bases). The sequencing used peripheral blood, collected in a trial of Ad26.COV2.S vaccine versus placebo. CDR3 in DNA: TGTGCCAGCAGCTCAAATGGGGGAGCTTTCTTT. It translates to CASSSNGGAFF. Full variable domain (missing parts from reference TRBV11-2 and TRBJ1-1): EAGVAQSPRYKIIEKRQSVAFWCNPISGHATLYWYQQILGQGPKLLIQFQNNGVVDDSQLPKDRFSAERLKGVDSTLKIQPAKLEDSAVYLCASSSNGGAFFGQGTRLTVV.